Listed below are T cell receptor beta chains from one sample, sequenced in a study of OX40 agonist ivuxolimab in advanced cancers. Measured with immunoSEQ multiplex PCR; TCRdb has only the in-frame clones, and not every one. The table includes some 90,000 clones, about 90% detected once. The sample in question was CD4+ or CD8+ T cells sorted from blood, obtained in a trial of the OX40 agonist ivuxolimab. These receptors all come from an adult with an advanced solid tumor such as melanoma, head and neck, liver or kidney cancer. Both conserved end residues are part of each CDR3. Each record gives: clone size, J gene, D gene, V gene, CDR3 protein, CDR3 DNA. A D gene is named only where the DNA matches it firmly. A clone size is listed for some rows: how often the clone was seen (once, few, many), or a class if it is expanded.

clone size: .
J gene: TRBJ1-4
D gene: TRBD1
V gene: TRBV7-9
CDR3 protein: CASSSQGAFEKLFF
CDR3 DNA: TGTGCCAGCAGCTCGCAGGGGGCTTTTGAAAAACTGTTTTTT

clone size: .
J gene: TRBJ2-7
D gene: .
V gene: TRBV19
CDR3 protein: CASSAQVDSYEQYF
CDR3 DNA: TGTGCCAGCAGCGCCCAGGTCGACTCCTACGAGCAGTACTTC

clone size: .
J gene: TRBJ2-2
D gene: TRBD2
V gene: TRBV7-8
CDR3 protein: CASSPTSGRGTGELFF
CDR3 DNA: TGTGCCAGCAGCCCGACTAGCGGGAGGGGCACCGGGGAGCTGTTTTTT

clone size: .
J gene: TRBJ1-2
D gene: TRBD1
V gene: TRBV5-4
CDR3 protein: CASSLNGQANYGYTF
CDR3 DNA: TGTGCCAGCAGCTTGAACGGACAGGCTAACTATGGCTACACCTTC

clone size: .
J gene: TRBJ2-3
D gene: TRBD2
V gene: TRBV11-3
CDR3 protein: CASSPRTSGRRHDTQYF
CDR3 DNA: TGTGCCAGCAGCCCCAGAACTAGCGGGAGGCGTCACGATACGCAGTATTTT

clone size: .
J gene: TRBJ1-3
D gene: .
V gene: TRBV7-8
CDR3 protein: CASRGGDSGNTIYF
CDR3 DNA: TGTGCCAGCAGGGGGGGGGACTCTGGAAACACCATATATTTT

clone size: few
J gene: TRBJ2-2
D gene: .
V gene: TRBV6-5
CDR3 protein: CASSTGTRGTGELFF
CDR3 DNA: TGTGCCAGCAGTACAGGGACCAGAGGCACCGGGGAGCTGTTTTTT

clone size: .
J gene: TRBJ1-4
D gene: .
V gene: TRBV5-1
CDR3 protein: CASSLVGSTNEKLFF
CDR3 DNA: TGCGCCAGCAGCTTGGTTGGATCAACTAATGAAAAACTGTTTTTT

clone size: .
J gene: TRBJ2-5
D gene: TRBD2
V gene: TRBV29-1
CDR3 protein: CSVAGGEREGGQETQYF
CDR3 DNA: TGCAGCGTCGCGGGGGGAGAACGGGAGGGAGGGCAAGAGACCCAGTACTTC

clone size: .
J gene: TRBJ2-7
D gene: TRBD2
V gene: TRBV19
CDR3 protein: CASSTSSGSYEQYF
CDR3 DNA: TGTGCCAGTAGTACCTCTAGCGGCTCCTACGAGCAGTACTTC

clone size: .
J gene: TRBJ1-3
D gene: .
V gene: TRBV30
CDR3 protein: CAWSVKYPGNTIYF
CDR3 DNA: TGTGCCTGGAGTGTAAAATATCCTGGAAACACCATATATTTT

clone size: once
J gene: TRBJ2-7
D gene: TRBD2
V gene: TRBV5-1
CDR3 protein: CASSSLAERGSYEQYF
CDR3 DNA: TGTGCCAGCAGCTCACTAGCGGAGCGAGGGAGCTACGAGCAGTACTTC

clone size: .
J gene: TRBJ2-7
D gene: TRBD1
V gene: TRBV7-2
CDR3 protein: CASSLRQGAYEQYF
CDR3 DNA: TGTGCCAGCAGCTTAAGACAGGGTGCCTACGAGCAGTACTTC

clone size: medium-sized
J gene: TRBJ1-4
D gene: .
V gene: TRBV7-9
CDR3 protein: CASSREGEKLFF
CDR3 DNA: TGTGCCAGCAGCCGCGAAGGGGAAAAACTGTTTTTT

clone size: .
J gene: TRBJ2-1
D gene: TRBD2
V gene: TRBV7-2
CDR3 protein: CASSLGTSSYNEQFF
CDR3 DNA: TGTGCCAGCAGCTTGGGGACTAGCTCCTACAATGAGCAGTTCTTC

clone size: .
J gene: TRBJ2-5
D gene: TRBD1
V gene: TRBV7-2
CDR3 protein: CASSWTGQETQYF
CDR3 DNA: TGTGCCAGCAGCTGGACAGGACAAGAGACCCAGTACTTC